The rows below give T cell receptor beta chains drawn from one sample of a study of T cell responses to AZD1222 COVID-19 vaccine. Libraries were prepared by immunoSEQ multiplex PCR; TCRdb keeps only in-frame clonotypes and omits some of them. The sample has approximately 140,000 clones, more than 90% seen once. The sample was peripheral blood, taken 28 days after the second AZD1222 dose. The receptor source for this set is an adult who received the AZD1222 COVID-19 vaccine. Both conserved end residues are part of each CDR3. The order of the fields is V gene, CDR3 length, J gene, D gene, CDR3 protein. A D gene is named only where the DNA matches it firmly.

v_gene: TRBV7-2; len: 14; j_gene: TRBJ1-3; d_gene: NA; CDR3aa: CASSFLGYGNTIYF
v_gene: TRBV9; len: 18; j_gene: TRBJ2-5; d_gene: TRBD2; CDR3aa: CASSVGRTSGGYQETQYF
v_gene: TRBV12-3/TRBV12-4; len: 12; j_gene: TRBJ1-2; d_gene: NA; CDR3aa: CASSLLRYGYTF
v_gene: TRBV7-9; len: 14; j_gene: TRBJ2-1; d_gene: TRBD2; CDR3aa: CASSLRGVGNEQFF
v_gene: TRBV2; len: 14; j_gene: TRBJ1-5; d_gene: TRBD1; CDR3aa: CASSVDRGNQPQHF
v_gene: TRBV15; len: 16; j_gene: TRBJ2-3; d_gene: NA; CDR3aa: CATSRDMAANTDTQYF
v_gene: TRBV11-3; len: 14; j_gene: TRBJ1-1; d_gene: NA; CDR3aa: CASSRQQTNTEAFF
v_gene: TRBV9; len: 15; j_gene: TRBJ2-1; d_gene: TRBD2; CDR3aa: CASSPRTSADNEQFF
v_gene: TRBV7-3; len: 14; j_gene: TRBJ2-5; d_gene: NA; CDR3aa: CASSLSGHSETQYF
v_gene: TRBV18; len: 16; j_gene: TRBJ2-1; d_gene: NA; CDR3aa: CASSPLAESSYNEQFF
v_gene: TRBV19; len: 15; j_gene: TRBJ2-2; d_gene: TRBD2; CDR3aa: CASNTGGARAGELFF
v_gene: TRBV20-1; len: 15; j_gene: TRBJ2-3; d_gene: TRBD2; CDR3aa: CSASKRGGIADTQYF
v_gene: TRBV19; len: 14; j_gene: TRBJ1-6; d_gene: NA; CDR3aa: CASSSGRGNSPLHF
v_gene: TRBV11-2; len: 12; j_gene: TRBJ1-1; d_gene: NA; CDR3aa: CASTSLDTEAFF
v_gene: TRBV27; len: 13; j_gene: TRBJ1-1; d_gene: NA; CDR3aa: CASSLTPWTEAFF
v_gene: TRBV19; len: 16; j_gene: TRBJ2-4; d_gene: TRBD1; CDR3aa: CASSTQGAQGLNIQYF
v_gene: TRBV7-2; len: 11; j_gene: TRBJ1-6; d_gene: NA; CDR3aa: CASSLNSPLHF
v_gene: TRBV19; len: 13; j_gene: TRBJ1-1; d_gene: NA; CDR3aa: CASSIGTVTEAFF
v_gene: TRBV7-9; len: 14; j_gene: TRBJ1-3; d_gene: NA; CDR3aa: CASSLAPEGNTIYF
v_gene: TRBV19; len: 14; j_gene: TRBJ1-5; d_gene: TRBD1; CDR3aa: CASSISRGRVPQHF
v_gene: TRBV15; len: 19; j_gene: TRBJ1-1; d_gene: NA; CDR3aa: CATSSRRQGGRWVNTEAFF
v_gene: TRBV5-1; len: 16; j_gene: TRBJ2-3; d_gene: NA; CDR3aa: CASSLAWETSTDTQYF
v_gene: TRBV7-3; len: 13; j_gene: TRBJ1-1; d_gene: NA; CDR3aa: CASSPQSNTEAFF
v_gene: TRBV6-5; len: 14; j_gene: TRBJ2-1; d_gene: NA; CDR3aa: CASIIGGNYNEQFF
v_gene: TRBV10-3; len: 14; j_gene: TRBJ1-3; d_gene: NA; CDR3aa: CAISREETGNTIYF
v_gene: TRBV7-9; len: 15; j_gene: TRBJ1-1; d_gene: TRBD1; CDR3aa: CASSPVTGAITEAFF
v_gene: TRBV28; len: 13; j_gene: TRBJ1-2; d_gene: NA; CDR3aa: CASSPNRNYGYTF
v_gene: TRBV7-9; len: 14; j_gene: TRBJ2-5; d_gene: NA; CDR3aa: CASSLETAQETQYF
v_gene: TRBV5-6; len: 11; j_gene: TRBJ2-7; d_gene: NA; CDR3aa: CASSHEEEQYF
v_gene: TRBV6-1; len: 17; j_gene: TRBJ1-5; d_gene: NA; CDR3aa: CASSEIGGALSNQPQHF
v_gene: TRBV15; len: 14; j_gene: TRBJ2-4; d_gene: NA; CDR3aa: CATSRELGIDIQYF
v_gene: TRBV5-1; len: 15; j_gene: TRBJ2-2; d_gene: NA; CDR3aa: CASSPRVGDTGELFF
v_gene: TRBV11-2; len: 14; j_gene: TRBJ2-1; d_gene: TRBD2; CDR3aa: CASSWGEGYNEQFF
v_gene: TRBV9; len: 18; j_gene: TRBJ2-3; d_gene: TRBD1; CDR3aa: CASSASGTGFLFTDTQYF
v_gene: TRBV21-1; len: 16; j_gene: TRBJ2-7; d_gene: NA; CDR3aa: CASSERVNTYVPEQYF
v_gene: TRBV7-2; len: 17; j_gene: TRBJ1-5; d_gene: NA; CDR3aa: CASSPVSGSNSNQPQHF
v_gene: TRBV24-1; len: 13; j_gene: TRBJ2-7; d_gene: NA; CDR3aa: CATSDSLPGEQYF
v_gene: TRBV20-1; len: 11; j_gene: TRBJ2-2; d_gene: NA; CDR3aa: CSALGIGELFF
v_gene: TRBV30; len: 13; j_gene: TRBJ2-3; d_gene: TRBD2; CDR3aa: CASTGGPTDTQYF
v_gene: TRBV11-3; len: 14; j_gene: TRBJ1-3; d_gene: TRBD1; CDR3aa: CASSRDRLEDTIYF
v_gene: TRBV7-9; len: 16; j_gene: TRBJ2-3; d_gene: TRBD2; CDR3aa: CASRPRTSGGTDTQYF
v_gene: TRBV6-5; len: 14; j_gene: TRBJ1-2; d_gene: TRBD1; CDR3aa: CASSFRQGGYGYTF
v_gene: TRBV6-1; len: 11; j_gene: TRBJ1-4; d_gene: NA; CDR3aa: CASSVDEKLFF